Presented here are 20 T cell receptor beta chains from one specimen sequenced in a study of T cells in Graves' hyperthyroidism and ophthalmopathy (dated by TCRdb to between 2018 and 2020). Receptor libraries were prepared by multiplex PCR. The instrument given in TCRdb is Illumina HiSeq 2000. The TCR beta CDR3 regions were amplified from RNA transcripts. The TCR CDR3 was subjected to a first round of RT-PCR using the HTBI primer set and the Qiagen OneStep RT-PCR kit. TCRdb reprocessing: public reads trimmed at Q25 with fastp, clones called with MiXCR, in-frame beta chains kept. Rows matching on CDR3 protein sequence are summarized as one entry with the most common DNA and genes. This sample is represented by 280,000 or so distinct CDR3 sequences; approximately 16% of them were singletons. About 33% of the sample belongs to the ten largest clones. Sequencing was done on a sample of blood. The receptors were gathered from a woman in her 50s with Graves' hyperthyroidism that later progressed to Graves' ophthalmopathy.

This sequence joins TRBV29-1 and TRBJ2-2; TRBD2 aligns across 13 bases. Germline CDR1 and CDR2: SQVTM and ANQGSEA. Losses at the gene ends were 1 base for V and 6 bases for J; bases not matched to a gene: 8. The CDR3 length is 17 residues. This CDR3 reads CSVEGTSGRSSPGELFF. Here the CDR3 DNA reads TGCAGCGTTGAAGGGACTAGCGGGAGAAGTTCCCCCGGGGAGCTGTTTTTT.

The CDR3 here is CASSSSLGGSSYEQYF. The CDR3 region has the DNA TGTGCCAGCAGCTCATCGTTAGGGGGGAGCTCCTACGAGCAGTACTTC. The rearrangement joins TRBV7-9 to TRBJ2-7, with D perhaps TRBD1 or TRBD2 (6 bases each). Germline CDR1 is SEHNR and CDR2 is FQNEAQ (reference sequence). V shed 4 bases and J shed 0 bases, with 16 bases lying between them. The CDR3 consists of 16 residues.

This clonotype has a count of ten or more. V and J are TRBV18 and TRBJ2-7; the match to TRBD2 covers 11 bases. V trimming: 3 bases; J trimming: 3 bases; junction bases outside the gene matches: 4. CDR3 length: 15 amino acids. In germline, CDR1 is KGHSH, CDR2 LQKENI. The CDR3 bases are TGTGCCAGCTCACCCTCCCTAGCGGGAGGCTACGAGCAGTACTTC. Its protein is CASSPSLAGGYEQYF.

V gene TRBV18 combines with J gene TRBJ1-1; D is uncertain. This CDR3 has 12 amino acids. The V end was cut by 2 bases, the J end by 2 bases, with 3 bases between. Germline V gives CDR1 KGHSH, CDR2 LQKENI. Here the CDR3 DNA reads TGTGCCAGCTCACCAGAAAACACTGAAGCTTTCTTT. It encodes CASSPENTEAFF.

J is TRBJ2-5 and V is TRBV11-2; D is perhaps TRBD1 (5 bases). The CDR3 has 16 amino acids. CDR1 is SGHAT and CDR2 is FQNNGV in the germline V gene. With 0 bases removed from V and 4 bases from J, the gap between germline ends came to 15 bases. CDR3 in amino acids: CASSLEGLGALETQYF. In DNA form, the CDR3 reads TGTGCCAGCAGCTTAGAGGGGTTAGGGGCCCTAGAGACCCAGTACTTC.

The CDR3 bases are TGCAGTGTCCTGGACAGGGTATCAGCTAATGAAAAACTGTTTTTT. Amino acids: CSVLDRVSANEKLFF. The rearrangement links TRBV20-1 to TRBJ1-4; 8 bases are a match to TRBD1. CDR1 and CDR2 from the germline V gene are DFQATT and SNEGSKA (reference sequence). The V segment lost 7 bases and the J segment 3 bases; nucleotides outside the gene matches: 10. There are 15 residues in the CDR3.

Worth noting for this clonotype: A much larger clone sits a single nucleotide away, making a read error possible. The rearrangement joins TRBV28 to TRBJ1-4, with 7 bases identical to TRBD1. The CDR3 contains 14 residues. Germline V gene sequence: CDR1 MDHEN, CDR2 SYDVKM. The V and J ends lost 4 bases and 4 bases, in that order; junction bases with no gene match: 3. CDR3 loop: CASSSGTDNEKLFF. In DNA, the CDR3 is TGTGCCAGCAGTTCCGGGACAGATAATGAAAAACTGTTTTTT.

A few counts support this clonotype. The V gene is TRBV20-1, the J gene TRBJ2-2; D could derive from TRBD1 or TRBD2 (5 bases each). Germline CDR1 DFQATT, CDR2 SNEGSKA (reference sequence). This CDR3 comprises 12 residues. With 1 base removed from V and 8 bases from J, the gap between germline ends came to 8 bases. The CDR3 protein is CSARGDGGELFF. The CDR3 nucleotides read TGCAGTGCTAGAGGGGACGGGGGGGAGCTGTTTTTT.

At least ten counts were recorded for this clonotype. The V gene is TRBV6-1, the J gene TRBJ1-5, with unresolved D. Trimming cost V 0 bases and J 7 bases, with 10 bases left between them. In germline, CDR1 is MNHNS, CDR2 SASEGT. The CDR3 length is 14 residues. The CDR3 spells CASSEAKLLQPQHF. The DNA for the CDR3 is TGTGCCAGCAGTGAAGCGAAGTTACTCCAGCCCCAGCATTTT.

This clonotype appeared many times. The rearrangement uses TRBV28 and TRBJ1-1; D unclear. Germline values: CDR1 MDHEN, CDR2 SYDVKM. This CDR3 contains 12 residues. Trimming pared 1 base from V and 3 bases from J, leaving 3 bases between. The DNA for the CDR3 is TGTGCCAGCAGTTTATTGGACACTGAAGCTTTCTTT. Its translation: CASSLLDTEAFF.

This clonotype came up many times. This chain joins TRBV11-2 and TRBJ1-2; D remains ambiguous. Germline V gives CDR1 SGHAT, CDR2 FQNNGV. Trimming cost V 5 bases and J 0 bases, with 13 bases left between them. This CDR3 spans 15 amino acids. The CDR3 DNA sequence: TGTGCCAGCAGCCCGGCAGGTGTCGCTAACTATGGCTACACCTTC. It is translated as CASSPAGVANYGYTF.

This clonotype was seen a few times. V and J are TRBV7-3 and TRBJ2-2; 7 bases are a match to TRBD2. Germline V CDR1 and CDR2: SGHTA, FQGTGA. After removal of 2 bases from V and 4 bases from J, the junction contained 4 bases not matched to a gene. The CDR3 runs to 15 residues. CDR3 sequence reads: CASSLLTGGTGELFF. The CDR3 DNA is TGTGCCAGCAGCTTACTTACGGGGGGCACCGGGGAGCTGTTTTTT.

This clonotype was seen a few times. This chain connects TRBV5-1 to TRBJ2-6, with D perhaps given as TRBD1 or TRBD2 (5 bases each). V lost 5 bases, J lost 5 bases, and 17 bases lay in between. Germline V CDR1 and CDR2: SGHRS, YFSETQ. The CDR3 sequence is 16 residues long. The CDR3 DNA sequence: TGCGCCAGCAGACCCGGGGCCCCGGGAAGGGCCAACGTCCTGACTTTC. It translates to CASRPGAPGRANVLTF.

This clonotype showed up just a few times. The V call is TRBV2, the J call TRBJ2-5; 8 positions agree with TRBD1. The germline V gene encodes CDR1 SNHLY and CDR2 FYNNEI. J lost 13 bases, V lost 6 bases, and 7 bases had no gene match. The CDR3 length is 11 residues. CDR3 protein: CASSLDRVSYF. The CDR3, as DNA: TGTGCCAGCAGCCTGGACAGGGTTTCGTACTTC.

This clonotype was seen at least ten times. The rearrangement links TRBV5-6 to TRBJ2-1; unclear D gene. There are 18 residues in the CDR3. In germline, CDR1 is SGHDT, CDR2 YYEEEE. Trimming shortened V by 0 bases and J by 8 bases, and 24 bases separated the two germline ends. CDR3 in amino acids: CASSLDFDLAGLGDEQFF. The DNA for the CDR3 is TGTGCCAGCAGCTTGGATTTCGATCTGGCTGGGCTAGGCGATGAGCAGTTCTTC.

The chain is built from TRBV4-1 and TRBJ2-1, with TRBD1 identical over 9 bases. V gave up 3 bases and J gave up 6 bases; unmatched junction bases: 9. Germline V gene lookup returns CDR1 MGHRA and CDR2 YSYEKL. The CDR3 is 16 amino acids. The CDR3 DNA is TGCGCCAGCAGCCATAGGAGGGGACAGGGAAGCAATGAGCAGTTCTTC. Amino acid sequence: CASSHRRGQGSNEQFF.

This clonotype has a count of ten or more. The genes are TRBV9 and TRBJ1-1; D gene ambiguous. V was shortened by 7 bases and J by 0 bases, with 7 bases between the two germline ends. Looked up from germline, CDR1 is SGDLS and CDR2 is YYNGEE. This CDR3 is 12 amino acids long. The CDR3 DNA follows: TGTGCCAGCCGAGGGATGAACACTGAAGCTTTCTTT. This sequence encodes CASRGMNTEAFF.

This clonotype was detected many times. CDR3 residues: CACRRGSGYTF. In DNA, the CDR3 is TGTGCCTGCCGAAGGGGATCCGGCTACACCTTC. The V call is TRBV30, the J call TRBJ1-2; perhaps TRBD1 as D (5 bases). Germline loops: CDR1 GTSNPN, CDR2 SVGIG (reference sequence). This CDR3 contains 11 residues. Trimming pared 6 bases from V and 8 bases from J, leaving 13 bases between.

This clonotype showed up just a few times. Possible read error: a much larger clone is one base away. The chain recombines TRBV6-2 or TRBV6-3 with TRBJ2-7; a weak D match, TRBD2 (6 bases). There are 13 residues in the CDR3. Per the germline V gene, CDR1 is MNHEY and CDR2 is SVGEGT. CDR3 coding DNA: TGTGCCAACAGTGCCAGGGAGGCCTACGAGCAGTACTTC. Its protein product is CANSAREAYEQYF.

This clonotype appeared many times. The rearrangement uses TRBV6-1 and TRBJ1-2; 10 positions match TRBD1. This CDR3 region has 16 residues. Per the germline V gene, CDR1 is MNHNS and CDR2 is SASEGT. The ends lost 6 bases at V and 6 bases at J; junction bases unmatched: 13. This chain's CDR3 is CASRPSGTGDLDGYTF. The CDR3 nucleotides are TGTGCCAGCAGACCCTCCGGGACAGGGGACCTTGATGGCTACACCTTC.